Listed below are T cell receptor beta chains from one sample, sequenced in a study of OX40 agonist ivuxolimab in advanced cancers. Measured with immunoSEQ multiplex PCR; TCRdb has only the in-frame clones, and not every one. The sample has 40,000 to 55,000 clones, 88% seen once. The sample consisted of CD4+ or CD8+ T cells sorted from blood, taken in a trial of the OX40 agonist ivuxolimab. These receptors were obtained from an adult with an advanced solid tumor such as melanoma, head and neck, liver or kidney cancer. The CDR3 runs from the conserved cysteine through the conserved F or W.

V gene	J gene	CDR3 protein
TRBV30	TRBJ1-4	CAWSLVEKLFF
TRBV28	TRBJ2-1	CASSILDEQFF
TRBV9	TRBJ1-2	CASSPQTGTVGYGYTF
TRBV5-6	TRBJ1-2	CASDKGRGYYGYTF
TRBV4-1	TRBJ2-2	CASSQGAGGTNTGELFF
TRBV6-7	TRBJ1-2	CASSRGANYGYTF
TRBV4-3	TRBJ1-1	CASSQEGRGNTEAFF
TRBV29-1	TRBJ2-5	CSVEGVSGRVQETQYF
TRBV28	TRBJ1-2	CASSPVSPHGYTF
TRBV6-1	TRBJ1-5	CASSEQEQGRQPQHF
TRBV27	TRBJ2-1	CASRGLAGYPTNNEQFF
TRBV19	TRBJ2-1	CASSTLAGGFRNEQFF
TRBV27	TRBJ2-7	CASRLGQSVSYEQYF
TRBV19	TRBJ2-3	CASSIAGGVTDTQYF
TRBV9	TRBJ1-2	CASSVATGRVNYGYTF
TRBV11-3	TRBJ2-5	CASSLDAGVQETQYF
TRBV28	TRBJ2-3	CASVPQAASTDTQYF
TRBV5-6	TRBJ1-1	CASRHHKGARGTEAFF
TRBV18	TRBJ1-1	CASSPPPGANTEAFF
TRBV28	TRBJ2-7	CASRGGQAYEQYF
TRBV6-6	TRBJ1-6	CASSYYNRRDSPLHF
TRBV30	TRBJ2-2	CAGGVGRARTGELFF
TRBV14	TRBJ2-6	CASSQGSGARGYKDVLTF
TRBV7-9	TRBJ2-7	CASSLAGRGDEQYF
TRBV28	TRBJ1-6	CASSGAQGPQSPLHF
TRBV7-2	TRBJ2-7	CASSDRDRDSPPTHEQYF
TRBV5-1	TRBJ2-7	CASSLSRDPYEQYF
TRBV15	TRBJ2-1	CATSRVQGNGNEQFF
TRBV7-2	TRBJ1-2	CASSLDAGTINYGYTF
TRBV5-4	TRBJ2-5	CASSRRLASDQETQYF
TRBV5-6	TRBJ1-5	CASSWGGRENQPQHF
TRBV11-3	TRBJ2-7	CASSLDGGEGSYEQYF
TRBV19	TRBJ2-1	CASSRTGASSYNEQFF
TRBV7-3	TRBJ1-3	CASSLPPNVKFTIYF
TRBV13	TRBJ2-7	CASSLGAGGWYEQYF
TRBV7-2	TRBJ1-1	CASKQGDQYTEAFF
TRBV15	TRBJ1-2	CATQGDTSPWGYTF
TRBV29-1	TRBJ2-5	CSLGEGETQYF
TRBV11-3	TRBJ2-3	CASSTFSTSGGADHTQYF
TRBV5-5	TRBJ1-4	CASSHRVTNEKLFF
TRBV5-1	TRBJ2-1	CASSLQTSGSGVEQFF
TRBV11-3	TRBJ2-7	CASSPRTSGLSHEQYF
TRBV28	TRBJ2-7	CASSLVSGRAVYEQYF
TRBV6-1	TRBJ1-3	CASSEAVPGLSLRSGNTIYF
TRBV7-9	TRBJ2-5	CASSFGTSGKGAQYF
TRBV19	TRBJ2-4	CASSISQSDWGIQYF
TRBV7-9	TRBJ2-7	CASSPKRDTVTYEQYF
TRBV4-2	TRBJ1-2	CASSQDRYRGGYGYTF
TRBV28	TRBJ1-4	CASRRQEVREKLFF
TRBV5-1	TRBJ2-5	CASSLGAGTGRGETQYF
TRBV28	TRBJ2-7	CAVGTSVTYEQYF
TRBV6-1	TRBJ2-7	CASSVTETYEQYF
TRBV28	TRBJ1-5	CASSEEDQPQHF